What follows are 9 T cell receptor beta chains derived from one specimen sequenced in a study of cytomegalovirus exposure and HLA in healthy donors (dated by TCRdb to about 2017). The library relied on the immunoSEQ multiplex PCR assay. For the multiplex PCR, a mixture combining 60 forward primers for TCR Vbeta segments and 13 reverse primers for TCR Jbeta segments was used. Sourced from immuneACCESS, this table was stored by TCRdb with only in-frame sequences that have V and J called. A share of the clones is absent; for the studies checked, an unresolved V gene accounts for under half, and the remainder has no known explanation. Here the sample has some 120,000 clones; about 80% occur a single time. The ten top clones hold around 1.5% of the sample. Input material: PBMCs. Source of these receptors: a woman between 18 and 29 years old in good health and CMV-seronegative.

This clone was found once. The chain joins TRBV2 to TRBJ2-7; 11 bases agree with TRBD2. This CDR3 spans 16 amino acids. Germline V lookup: CDR1 SNHLY, CDR2 FYNNEI. V shed 2 bases, J shed 3 bases, and the junction held 6 bases outside the gene matches. The CDR3 here is CASSERGGLAVYEQYF. The CDR3 DNA follows: TGTGCCAGCAGTGAAAGAGGGGGACTAGCGGTCTACGAGCAGTACTTC.

The chain has TRBV5-1 and TRBJ2-2; 7 bases line up with TRBD2. There are 16 residues in the CDR3. The J segment lost 3 bases and the V segment lost 2 bases, leaving 7 bases of the junction unmatched. CDR1 is SGHRS and CDR2 is YFSETQ in the germline V gene. CDR3 DNA: TGCGCCAGCAGCTTCTGGGGGAGGGCCGACACCGGGGAGCTGTTTTTT. Translated, it gives CASSFWGRADTGELFF.

Worth noting for this clone: The CDR3 end shows no conserved phenylalanine or tryptophan, and so a read error is likely. The chain joins TRBV18 to TRBJ1-2, with 8 bases that match TRBD1. There are 14 residues in the CDR3. Germline V gene lookup returns CDR1 KGHSH and CDR2 LQKENI. V dropped 4 bases and J dropped 5; count of bases not matched to a gene: 6. The CDR3 DNA sequence: TGTGCCAGCTCACAGACCCGACAGGGGTATGGCTACACCCTC. Translating it yields CASSQTRQGYGYTL.

The V call is TRBV6-1, the J call TRBJ2-7, with 10 bases aligning to TRBD2. CDR1 and CDR2 (germline): MNHNS, SASEGT. The CDR3 is made up of 16 amino acids. With 3 bases clipped from V and 1 base from J, the junction kept 6 bases outside the gene matches. Written as DNA, the CDR3 is TGTGCCAGCAGTGAGGGGGGACTAGCGCGGTCCTACGAGCAGTACTTC. Protein product: CASSEGGLARSYEQYF.

CDR3 loop: CASSLAGGGKLFF. CDR3 in DNA: TGTGCCAGCAGCTTAGCGGGCGGGGGAAAACTGTTTTTT. The chain couples TRBV7-9 to TRBJ1-4, with TRBD1 as a possible D gene (5 bases). Trimming removed 0 bases from V and 10 bases from J, with 9 bases in between. Germline V gives CDR1 SEHNR, CDR2 FQNEAQ (reference sequence). The CDR3 is made up of 13 amino acids.

This clone was seen only once. The rearrangement joins TRBV6-6 to TRBJ1-1; D uncertain. Trimming stripped 6 bases from V and 1 base from J, with 12 bases between. The length of the CDR3 is 14 residues. The germline CDR1 and CDR2 sequences are MNHNY and SVGAGI (reference sequence). For the CDR3, the DNA is TGTGCCAGCAGCCCCCGGGTGGGGAACACTGAAGCTTTCTTT. It yields the protein CASSPRVGNTEAFF.

This clone has a single count. V gene TRBV2 combines with J gene TRBJ1-5; D is perhaps TRBD1 (6 bases). V shed 7 bases and J shed 0 bases, with 10 bases lying between them. The CDR3 sequence is 14 residues long. Germline CDR1 reads SNHLY; CDR2 reads FYNNEI. CDR3 DNA sequence: TGTGCCAGCACCGGGACAATTAGCAATCAGCCCCAGCATTTT. This sequence encodes CASTGTISNQPQHF.

The V gene is TRBV7-9, the J gene TRBJ1-1, with D unresolved. V was shortened by 2 bases and J by 1 base, with 8 bases between the two germline ends. The CDR3 totals 14 residues. Germline V gene sequence: CDR1 SEHNR, CDR2 FQNEAQ (reference sequence). The CDR3 region has the DNA TGTGCCAGCAGCTTATACTCGGGGAACACTGAAGCTTTCTTT. Its protein is CASSLYSGNTEAFF.

This chain joins TRBV5-1 and TRBJ2-5; 8 bases map to TRBD2. J lost 2 bases, V lost 7 bases, and 10 bases had no gene match. The CDR3 length is 15 residues. Germline V CDR1 and CDR2: SGHRS, YFSETQ. The CDR3 here is CASGSGAGEQETQYF. Here the CDR3 DNA reads TGCGCCAGCGGATCAGGAGCGGGAGAGCAAGAGACCCAGTACTTC.